Each of the 5 T cell receptor beta chains below was sequenced from the same sample in a study of beta chain features in type 1 diabetes. Study results and limitations: For Type 1 diabetes patients, all four CD4+ subsets carried TCRB CDR3s that were moderately but significantly shorter.

Every bit of the isolated RNA underwent reverse transcription, so sequencing read expressed TCRB transcripts. The data were produced by immunoSEQ multiplex PCR, yet TCRdb's version contains in-frame clones alone and is incomplete. Of hundreds of thousands of clones in the sample, roughly 13% are singletons; the top ten hold 0.022%. No antigens are known for them. Sequenced sample: naive CD4+ T cells from blood. These receptors came from a man in his late teens or twenties with type 1 diabetes.

This sequence joins TRBV28 and TRBJ2-7; 8 bases line up with TRBD1. There are 15 residues in the CDR3. CDR1 is MDHEN and CDR2 is SYDVKM in the germline V gene. The V and J ends lost 5 bases and 6 bases, in that order; junction bases with no gene match: 12. As DNA, the CDR3 is TGTGCCAGCAGTGCCTACGCCCCGACAGGGGTCGAGCAGTACTTC. Protein product: CASSAYAPTGVEQYF.

As regards this clone: One end of the junction fails to match germline, which may point to a read error. The rearrangement joins TRBV9 to TRBJ2-7; 13 bases are a match to TRBD2. Looked up from germline, CDR1 is SGDLS and CDR2 is YYNGEE. The CDR3 is made up of 16 amino acids. CDR3 region: CARSGRTSGGSGEQYF. The CDR3 nucleotides are TGTGCCCGCAGCGGACGGACTAGCGGGGGTTCAGGCGAGCAGTACTTC.

This chain connects TRBV30 to TRBJ2-2; weak D call: TRBD2 (5 bases). Trimming left V 2 bases short and J 8 bases short, with 12 bases between. CDR1 and CDR2 from the germline V gene are GTSNPN and SVGIG (reference sequence). The CDR3 covers 13 residues. The CDR3 nucleotides read TGTGCCTGGAGTTTACGGACTGTGGGGGAGCTGTTTTTT. It encodes CAWSLRTVGELFF.

The chain uses TRBV30 and TRBJ1-5, with 7 bases identical to TRBD1. V lost 3 bases and J lost 4; bases outside the gene matches: 3. Per the germline V gene, CDR1 is GTSNPN and CDR2 is SVGIG (reference sequence). This CDR3 comprises 13 residues. The CDR3 nucleotides read TGTGCCTGGAGGGGGACAGTTAATCAGCCCCAGCATTTT. It codes for CAWRGTVNQPQHF.

Here the CDR3 DNA reads TGCGCCAGCAGCTTGGACGGGGCAGGGGATAATCAGCCCCAGCATTTT. It yields the protein CASSLDGAGDNQPQHF. The V gene is TRBV5-1, the J gene TRBJ1-5; a possible D gene is TRBD1 (6 bases). CDR1 and CDR2 (germline): SGHRS, YFSETQ. V was shortened by 0 bases and J by 4 bases, with 14 bases between the two germline ends. CDR3 length: 16 residues.